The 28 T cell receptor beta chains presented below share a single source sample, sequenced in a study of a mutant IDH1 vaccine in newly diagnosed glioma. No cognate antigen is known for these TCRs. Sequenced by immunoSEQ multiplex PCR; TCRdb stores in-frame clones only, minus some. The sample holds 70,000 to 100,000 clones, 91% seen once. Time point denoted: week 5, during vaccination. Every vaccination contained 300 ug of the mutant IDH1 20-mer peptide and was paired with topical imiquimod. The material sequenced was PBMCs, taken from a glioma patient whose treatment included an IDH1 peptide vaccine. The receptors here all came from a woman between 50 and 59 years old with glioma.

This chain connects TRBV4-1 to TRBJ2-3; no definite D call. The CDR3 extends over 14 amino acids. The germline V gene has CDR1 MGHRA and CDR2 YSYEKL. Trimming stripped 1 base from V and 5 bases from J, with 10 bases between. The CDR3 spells CASSQGRAIDTQYF. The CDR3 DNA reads TGCGCCAGCAGCCAAGGCCGAGCGATAGATACGCAGTATTTT.

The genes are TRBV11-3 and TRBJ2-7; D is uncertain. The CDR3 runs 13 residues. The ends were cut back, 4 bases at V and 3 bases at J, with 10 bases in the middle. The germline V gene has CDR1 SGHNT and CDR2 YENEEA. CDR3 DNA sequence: TGTGCCAGCAGCTCCCGGACCGGCTACGAGCAGTACTTC. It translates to CASSSRTGYEQYF.

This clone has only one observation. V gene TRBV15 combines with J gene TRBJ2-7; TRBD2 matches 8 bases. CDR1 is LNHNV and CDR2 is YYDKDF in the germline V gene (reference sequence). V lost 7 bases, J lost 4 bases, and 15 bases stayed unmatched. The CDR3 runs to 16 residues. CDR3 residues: CATKGGRTLNPYEQYF. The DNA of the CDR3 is TGTGCCACCAAGGGCGGGAGGACCCTCAACCCGTACGAGCAGTACTTC. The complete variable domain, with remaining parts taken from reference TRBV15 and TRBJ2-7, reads DAMVIQNPRYQVTQFGKPVTLSCSQTLNHNVMYWYQQKSSQAPKLLFHYYDKDFNNEADTPDNFQSRRPNTSFCFLDIRSPGLGDTAMYLCATKGGRTLNPYEQYFGPGTRLTVT.

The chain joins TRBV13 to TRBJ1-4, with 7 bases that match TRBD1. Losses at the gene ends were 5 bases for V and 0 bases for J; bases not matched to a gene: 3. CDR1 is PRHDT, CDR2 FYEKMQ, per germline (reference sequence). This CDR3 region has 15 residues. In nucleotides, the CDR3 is TGTGCCAGCAGCACGGGGACAGCAACTAATGAAAAACTGTTTTTT. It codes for CASSTGTATNEKLFF.

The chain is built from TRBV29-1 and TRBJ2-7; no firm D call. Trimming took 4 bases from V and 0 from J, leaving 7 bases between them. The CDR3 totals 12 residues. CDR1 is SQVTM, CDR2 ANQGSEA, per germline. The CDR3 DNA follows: TGCAGCGTTGTGGCTACCTCCTACGAGCAGTACTTC. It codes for CSVVATSYEQYF.

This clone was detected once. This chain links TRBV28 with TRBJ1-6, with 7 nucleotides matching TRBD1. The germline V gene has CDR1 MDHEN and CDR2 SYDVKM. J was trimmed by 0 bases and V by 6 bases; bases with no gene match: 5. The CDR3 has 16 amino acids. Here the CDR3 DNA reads TGTGCCAGCAGCCCAGGGGGGTTCTCCTATAATTCACCCCTCCACTTT. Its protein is CASSPGGFSYNSPLHF. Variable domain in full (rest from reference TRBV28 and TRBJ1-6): DVKVTQSSRYLVKRTGEKVFLECVQDMDHENMFWYRQDPGLGLRLIYFSYDVKMKEKGDIPEGYSVSREKKERFSLILESASTNQTSMYLCASSPGGFSYNSPLHFGNGTRLTVT.

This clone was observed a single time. This CDR3 reads CASSILGQVNQPQHF. The CDR3 DNA follows: TGTGCCAGCAGTATATTGGGACAGGTCAATCAGCCCCAGCATTTT. The gene calls are TRBV27 and TRBJ1-5; TRBD1 matches at 8 bases. The CDR3 length is 15 residues. Germline CDR1 is MNHEY and CDR2 is SMNVEV (reference sequence). Unmatched junction bases numbered 6, after V lost 5 bases and J lost 3 bases.

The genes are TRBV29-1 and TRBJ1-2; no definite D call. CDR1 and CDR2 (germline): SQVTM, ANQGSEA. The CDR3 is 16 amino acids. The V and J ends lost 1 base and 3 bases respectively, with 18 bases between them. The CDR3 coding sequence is TGCAGCGTTGAAGGGCCCCGGGTCCCTACTTACTATGGCTACACCTTC. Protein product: CSVEGPRVPTYYGYTF.

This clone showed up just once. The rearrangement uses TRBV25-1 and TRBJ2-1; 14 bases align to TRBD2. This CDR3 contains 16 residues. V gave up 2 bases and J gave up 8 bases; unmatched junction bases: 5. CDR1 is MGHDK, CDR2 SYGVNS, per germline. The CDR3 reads CASSEPGLAGAHEQFF. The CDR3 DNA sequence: TGTGCCAGCAGTGAACCGGGACTAGCGGGAGCCCATGAGCAGTTCTTC.

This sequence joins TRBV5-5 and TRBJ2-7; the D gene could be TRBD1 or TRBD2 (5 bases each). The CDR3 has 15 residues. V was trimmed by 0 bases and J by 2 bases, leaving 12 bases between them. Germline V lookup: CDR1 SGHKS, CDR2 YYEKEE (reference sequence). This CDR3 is CASSLEGTAPYEQYF. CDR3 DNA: TGTGCCAGCAGCTTGGAGGGGACGGCGCCCTACGAGCAGTACTTC. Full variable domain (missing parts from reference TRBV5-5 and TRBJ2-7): DAGVTQSPTHLIKTRGQQVTLRCSPISGHKSVSWYQQVLGQGPQFIFQYYEKEERGRGNFPDRFSARQFPNYSSELNVNALLLGDSALYLCASSLEGTAPYEQYFGPGTRLTVT.

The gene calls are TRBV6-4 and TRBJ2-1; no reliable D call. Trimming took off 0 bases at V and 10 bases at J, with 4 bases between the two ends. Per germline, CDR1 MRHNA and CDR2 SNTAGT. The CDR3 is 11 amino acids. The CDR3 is CASSDSREQFF. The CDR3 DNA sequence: TGTGCCAGCAGTGACTCGAGGGAGCAGTTCTTC.

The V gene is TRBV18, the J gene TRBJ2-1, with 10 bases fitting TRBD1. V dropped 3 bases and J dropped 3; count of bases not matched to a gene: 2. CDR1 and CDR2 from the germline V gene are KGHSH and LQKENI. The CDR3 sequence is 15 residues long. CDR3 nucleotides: TGTGCCAGCTCACCTGGACAGGGGGACTACAATGAGCAGTTCTTC. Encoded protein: CASSPGQGDYNEQFF.

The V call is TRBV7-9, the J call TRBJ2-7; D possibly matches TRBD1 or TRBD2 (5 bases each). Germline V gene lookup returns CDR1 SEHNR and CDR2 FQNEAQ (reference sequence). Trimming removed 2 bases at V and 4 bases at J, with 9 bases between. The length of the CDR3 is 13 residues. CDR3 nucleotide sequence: TGTGCCAGCAGCTTATTGGGGGTGTACGAGCAGTACTTC. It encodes CASSLLGVYEQYF.

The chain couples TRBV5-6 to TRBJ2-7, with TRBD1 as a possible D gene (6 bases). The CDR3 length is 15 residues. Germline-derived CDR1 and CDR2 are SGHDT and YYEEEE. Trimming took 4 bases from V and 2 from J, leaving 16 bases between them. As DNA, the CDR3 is TGTGCCAGCAGCGGGACCGGGACAAGAACCTACGAGCAGTACTTC. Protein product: CASSGTGTRTYEQYF. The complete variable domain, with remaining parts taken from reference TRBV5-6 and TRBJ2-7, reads DAGVTQSPTHLIKTRGQQVTLRCSPKSGHDTVSWYQQALGQGPQFIFQYYEEEERQRGNFPDRFSGHQFPNYSSELNVNALLLGDSALYLCASSGTGTRTYEQYFGPGTRLTVT.

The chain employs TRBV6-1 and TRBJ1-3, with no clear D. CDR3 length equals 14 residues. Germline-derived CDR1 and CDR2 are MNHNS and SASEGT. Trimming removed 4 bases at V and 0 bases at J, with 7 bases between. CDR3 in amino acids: CASSAASSGNTIYF. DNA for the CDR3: TGTGCCAGCAGTGCGGCGAGCTCTGGAAACACCATATATTTT.

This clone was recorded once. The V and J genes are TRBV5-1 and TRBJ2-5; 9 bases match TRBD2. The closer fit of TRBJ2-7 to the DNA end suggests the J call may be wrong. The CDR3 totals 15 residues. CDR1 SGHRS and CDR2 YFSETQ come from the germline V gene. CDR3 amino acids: CASSFGSGSSYEQYF. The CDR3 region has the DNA TGCGCCAGCAGCTTTGGTAGCGGGAGCTCCTACGAGCAGTACTTC.

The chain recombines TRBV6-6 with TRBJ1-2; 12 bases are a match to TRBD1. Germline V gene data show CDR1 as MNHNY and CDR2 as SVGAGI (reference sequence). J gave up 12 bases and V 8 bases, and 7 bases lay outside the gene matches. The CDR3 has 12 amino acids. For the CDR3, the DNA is TGTGCCAGCGGTACCGGGACAGGGGGCCACACCTTC. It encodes CASGTGTGGHTF.

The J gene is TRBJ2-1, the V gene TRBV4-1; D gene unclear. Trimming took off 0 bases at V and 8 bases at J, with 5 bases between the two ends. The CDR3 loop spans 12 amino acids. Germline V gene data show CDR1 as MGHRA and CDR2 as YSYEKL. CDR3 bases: TGCGCCAGCAGCCAAGATATCGATGAGCAGTTCTTC. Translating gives CASSQDIDEQFF.

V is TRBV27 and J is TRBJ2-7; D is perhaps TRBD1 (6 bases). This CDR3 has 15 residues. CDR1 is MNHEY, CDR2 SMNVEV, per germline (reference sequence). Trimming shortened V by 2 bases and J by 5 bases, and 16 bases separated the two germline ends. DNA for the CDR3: TGTGCCAGCAGTTTAGCAGGGGCATTTACCAACGAGCAGTACTTC. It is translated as CASSLAGAFTNEQYF.

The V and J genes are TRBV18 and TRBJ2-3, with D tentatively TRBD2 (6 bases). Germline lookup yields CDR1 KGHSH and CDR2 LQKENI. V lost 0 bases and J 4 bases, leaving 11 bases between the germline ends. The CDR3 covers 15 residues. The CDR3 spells CASSPPGGGADTQYF. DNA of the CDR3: TGTGCCAGCTCACCACCGGGGGGAGGCGCAGATACGCAGTATTTT.

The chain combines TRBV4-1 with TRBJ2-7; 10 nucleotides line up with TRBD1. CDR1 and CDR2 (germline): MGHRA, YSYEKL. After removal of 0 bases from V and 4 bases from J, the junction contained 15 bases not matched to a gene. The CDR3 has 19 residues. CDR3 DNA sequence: TGCGCCAGCAGCCAAGATTTTGGGGCCGGGACAGGGGCCCATTACGAGCAGTACTTC. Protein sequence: CASSQDFGAGTGAHYEQYF.

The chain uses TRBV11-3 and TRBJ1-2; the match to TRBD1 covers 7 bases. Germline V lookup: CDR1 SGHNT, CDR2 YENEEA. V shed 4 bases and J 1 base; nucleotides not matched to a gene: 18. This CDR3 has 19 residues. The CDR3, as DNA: TGTGCCAGCAGCTGGACCAAAGGACAGGCCAAAGGGCTTAACTATGGCTACACCTTC. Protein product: CASSWTKGQAKGLNYGYTF.

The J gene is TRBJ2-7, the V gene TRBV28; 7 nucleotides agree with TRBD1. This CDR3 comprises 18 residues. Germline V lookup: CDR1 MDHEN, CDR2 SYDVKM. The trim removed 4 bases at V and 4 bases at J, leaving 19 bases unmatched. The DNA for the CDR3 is TGTGCCAGCAGTTCAACTCTCCTCCGGGACAGCAAAGATTACGAGCAGTACTTC. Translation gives CASSSTLLRDSKDYEQYF.

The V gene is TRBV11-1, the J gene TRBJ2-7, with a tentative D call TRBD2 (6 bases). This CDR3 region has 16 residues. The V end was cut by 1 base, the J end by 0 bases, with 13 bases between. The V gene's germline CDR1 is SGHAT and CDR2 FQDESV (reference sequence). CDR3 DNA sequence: TGTGCCAGCAGCTTAGGGAGCGGGCTTCCCTCCTACGAGCAGTACTTC. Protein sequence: CASSLGSGLPSYEQYF.

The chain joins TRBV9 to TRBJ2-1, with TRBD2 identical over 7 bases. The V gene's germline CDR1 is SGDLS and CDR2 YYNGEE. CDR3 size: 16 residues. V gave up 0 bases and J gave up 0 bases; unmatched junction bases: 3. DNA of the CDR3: TGTGCCAGCAGCGTAGTTGGCGGGAGCTCCTACAATGAGCAGTTCTTC. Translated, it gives CASSVVGGSSYNEQFF.

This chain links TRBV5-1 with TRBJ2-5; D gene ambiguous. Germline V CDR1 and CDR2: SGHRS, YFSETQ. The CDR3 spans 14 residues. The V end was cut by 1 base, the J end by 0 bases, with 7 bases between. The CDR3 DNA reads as TGCGCCAGCAGCTTGATGAGCCACCAAGAGACCCAGTACTTC. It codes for CASSLMSHQETQYF.

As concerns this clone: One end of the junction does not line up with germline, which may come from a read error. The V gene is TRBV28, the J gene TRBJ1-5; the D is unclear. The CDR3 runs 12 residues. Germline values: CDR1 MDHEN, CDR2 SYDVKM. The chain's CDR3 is CASSLFFQLQHF. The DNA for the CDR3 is TGTGCCAGCAGTTTATTTTTTCAGCTCCAGCATTTT.

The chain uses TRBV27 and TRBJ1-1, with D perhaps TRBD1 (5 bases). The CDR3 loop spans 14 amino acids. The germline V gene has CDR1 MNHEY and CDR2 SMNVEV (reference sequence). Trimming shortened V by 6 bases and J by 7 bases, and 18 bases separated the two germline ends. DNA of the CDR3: TGTGCCAGCAGGCGCGACACTTCCAGGGTTGAAGCTTTCTTT. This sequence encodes CASRRDTSRVEAFF.